This T cell receptor (beta chain) was sequenced during a study of T cells after yellow fever vaccination. There are 16 residues in the CDR3. Trimming pared 1 base from V and 4 bases from J, leaving 14 bases between. Germline CDR1 reads LNHNV; CDR2 reads YYDKDF (reference sequence). They built TCR cDNA with 5'RACE template switching, a step that put in a universal primer site and UMIs. TCRdb reanalysed the 5' RACE reads using MiXCR and keeps one entry per CDR3 protein. The table lists some 420,000 distinct CDR3 sequences, about 19% of them singletons. The sample holds a few counts of this clonotype. The sample here was PBMCs, taken before the yellow fever booster vaccination. The rearrangement uses TRBV15 and TRBJ2-1; TRBD1 or TRBD2 may be the D gene (5 bases each). The sequence was obtained from a man younger than 30 who received the YFV17D yellow fever vaccine. The CDR3 nucleotides are TGTGCCACCAGCAGAGTCGGGGCCGGCTATTACAATGAGCAGTTCTTC. It is translated as CATSRVGAGYYNEQFF.